This T cell receptor beta chain was recorded in a study of blood T cells in healthy people across ages. This clonotype was seen a handful of times. The antigen remains undetermined. Healthy Caucasians from Russia aged about 6 to 90 served as donors. Unmatched junction bases numbered 8, after V lost 2 bases and J lost 1 base. Germline loops: CDR1 MGHRA, CDR2 YSYEKL. CDR3 size: 18 residues. Next came a second PCR, run for roughly 7 to 12 cycles, which used a sample-barcoded 5' primer along with a J-beta primer mix. TCRdb ran MiXCR on the 5' RACE reads and lists one entry per CDR3 protein. The data contain around 820,000 distinct CDR3 sequences, 20% to 25% of them singletons. Study-level points and caveats: Strong correlation was found linking TCR beta diversity to naive T cell percentage. PBMCs left unsorted prevented a conclusive naive versus antigen-experienced comparison.

The sample also formed part of further work on T cells of mothers and their children. As that study records: The TCR beta CDR3 read count exceeded 8.5 million for each mother and was several million for each child.

V usage is TRBV4-1 and J usage is TRBJ2-1; the match to TRBD2 covers 10 bases. Sample: blood. This clonotype originated in a boy between 10 and 17 years old in good health. The CDR3 protein is CASSQMGASGGSYNEQFF. The DNA of the CDR3 is TGCGCCAGCAGCCAAATGGGGGCTAGCGGGGGTTCCTACAATGAGCAGTTCTTC.